The 30 T cell receptor beta chains below all came from one sample that was sequenced in a study of OX40 agonist ivuxolimab in advanced cancers. This table comes from immunoSEQ multiplex PCR, and its TCRdb copy is limited to in-frame clones, with some not included. The sample records about 70,000 clones, around nine tenths being singletons. The sequenced sample was CD4+ or CD8+ T cells sorted from blood, obtained in a trial of the OX40 agonist ivuxolimab. The receptors come from an adult with an advanced solid tumor such as melanoma, head and neck, liver or kidney cancer.

The rearrangement uses TRBV19 and TRBJ2-1; 11 bases align to TRBD2. After removal of 5 bases from V and 7 bases from J, the junction contained 7 bases not matched to a gene. CDR1 LNHDA and CDR2 SQIVND come from the germline V gene (reference sequence). This CDR3 is 15 amino acids long. The CDR3 region has the DNA TGTGCCAGTAGTGACAGACTAGCGGGGATGAATGAGCAGTTCTTC. Protein product: CASSDRLAGMNEQFF.

The chain joins TRBV19 to TRBJ2-3, with D possibly matching TRBD1 (6 bases). With 5 bases removed from V and 6 bases from J, the gap between germline ends came to 18 bases. The CDR3 totals 15 residues. Germline V CDR1 and CDR2: LNHDA, SQIVND (reference sequence). CDR3 DNA: TGTGCCAGTAGTGGCGACATAGCCAGGGGTGATACGCAGTATTTT. Amino acid sequence: CASSGDIARGDTQYF.

This chain connects TRBV6-5 to TRBJ1-1; possibly TRBD1 for D (5 bases). Germline CDR1 reads MNHEY; CDR2 reads SVGAGI. Trimming took 6 bases from V and 1 from J, leaving 15 bases between them. The CDR3 has 15 residues. The CDR3 spells CASRGQGAGNTEAFF. The CDR3 DNA sequence: TGTGCCAGCAGAGGTCAGGGAGCAGGGAACACTGAAGCTTTCTTT.

This rearrangement joins TRBV29-1 to TRBJ1-5, with 7 bases lining up with TRBD1. The V gene end was trimmed by 4 bases and the J gene end by 3 bases; junction bases not matched to a gene: 6. Germline CDR1 SQVTM, CDR2 ANQGSEA. CDR3 length: 14 residues. CDR3 in amino acids: CSVGEGANNQPQHF. In nucleotides, the CDR3 is TGCAGCGTTGGTGAGGGGGCAAACAATCAGCCCCAGCATTTT.

This clone was seen a few times. The CDR3 spells CASSQRFYQPQHF. Written as DNA, the CDR3 is TGTGCCAGTAGTCAACGATTTTATCAGCCCCAGCATTTT. The chain joins TRBV19 to TRBJ1-5; no clear D. The CDR3 runs 13 residues. V lost 5 bases to trimming and J lost 5 bases, with 10 bases between them. Germline CDR1 is LNHDA and CDR2 is SQIVND (reference sequence).

This clone was observed a handful of times. V and J are TRBV28 and TRBJ1-5; TRBD1 aligns across 8 bases. The V and J ends lost 6 bases and 7 bases, in that order; junction bases with no gene match: 2. The CDR3 extends over 12 amino acids. Germline V gene lookup returns CDR1 MDHEN and CDR2 SYDVKM. The CDR3: CASSRGPQPQHF. Here the CDR3 DNA reads TGTGCCAGCAGCAGGGGGCCACAGCCCCAGCATTTT.

The rearrangement links TRBV5-5 to TRBJ1-4, with 7 bases matching TRBD1. The CDR3 contains 13 residues. Trimming at V came to 1 base and at J to 8 bases, leaving 2 bases not matched to a gene. Germline V lookup: CDR1 SGHKS, CDR2 YYEKEE (reference sequence). The CDR3 DNA reads as TGTGCCAGCAGCTTGACAGGGGAGGAAAAACTGTTTTTT. Protein product: CASSLTGEEKLFF.

This chain's CDR3 is CASSAGGRTGELFF. The CDR3 DNA sequence: TGTGCCAGCTCGGCGGGAGGGCGAACCGGGGAGCTGTTTTTT. This rearrangement joins TRBV7-9 to TRBJ2-2, with 9 bases matching TRBD2. V gave up 8 bases and J gave up 5 bases; unmatched junction bases: 6. The CDR3 spans 14 residues. Germline CDR1 and CDR2: SEHNR and FQNEAQ (reference sequence).

This clone was detected once. The gene calls are TRBV5-1 and TRBJ2-5, with 10 positions matching TRBD1. Germline-derived CDR1 and CDR2 are SGHRS and YFSETQ. This CDR3 comprises 15 residues. V lost 3 bases, J lost 4 bases, and 6 bases stayed unmatched. The CDR3 nucleotides read TGCGCCAGCAGCTCGGGACAGGGGATGGGAGAGACCCAGTACTTC. Amino acid sequence: CASSSGQGMGETQYF.

The chain is built from TRBV7-3 and TRBJ1-2; tentatively, D is TRBD1 (5 bases). Germline lookup yields CDR1 SGHTA and CDR2 FQGTGA. The V end was cut by 4 bases, the J end by 0 bases, with 9 bases between. The CDR3 runs 14 residues. For the CDR3, the DNA is TGTGCCAGCAGCTGGGGACCTACTAACTATGGCTACACCTTC. Translating gives CASSWGPTNYGYTF.

The gene calls are TRBV19 and TRBJ2-1, with 10 nucleotides matching TRBD1. Germline trimming cut 6 bases from V and 6 bases from J; bases unmatched to any gene: 11. CDR3 length: 16 residues. The germline CDR1 and CDR2 sequences are LNHDA and SQIVND (reference sequence). The CDR3 protein is CASRRTGTGVLNEQFF. The DNA for the CDR3 is TGTGCCAGTAGGCGCACCGGGACAGGGGTCCTCAATGAGCAGTTCTTC.

The J gene is TRBJ2-5, the V gene TRBV6-6; possible D gene TRBD1, 6 bases. V lost 6 bases and J 5 bases, leaving 13 bases between the germline ends. There are 13 residues in the CDR3. The germline CDR1 and CDR2 sequences are MNHNY and SVGAGI (reference sequence). CDR3 nucleotide sequence: TGTGCCAGCAGCGATACAGGGAAGGAGACCCAGTACTTC. Amino acids: CASSDTGKETQYF.

The chain is built from TRBV9 and TRBJ1-1; 11 bases match TRBD1. The germline CDR1 and CDR2 sequences are SGDLS and YYNGEE. CDR3 length: 14 amino acids. The ends lost 3 bases at V and 10 bases at J; junction bases unmatched: 8. CDR3 amino acids: CASSGRDRGRGAFF. Written as DNA, the CDR3 is TGTGCCAGCAGCGGACGGGACAGGGGGAGAGGAGCTTTCTTT.

The rearrangement uses TRBV10-3 and TRBJ2-1; weak D call: TRBD1 (6 bases). The CDR3 spans 15 residues. CDR1 and CDR2 from the germline V gene are ENHRY and SYGVKD. The V end was cut by 5 bases, the J end by 7 bases, with 18 bases between. The CDR3 region is CAISQLQGQLNEQFF. The CDR3 DNA is TGTGCCATCAGTCAGTTACAGGGCCAATTAAATGAGCAGTTCTTC.

The rearrangement links TRBV5-1 to TRBJ2-3, with a possible D match to TRBD2 (6 bases). The CDR3 runs to 15 residues. V lost 0 bases and J lost 0, with 8 bases in between. Germline CDR1 reads SGHRS; CDR2 reads YFSETQ. The CDR3: CASSLGLASTDTQYF. In nucleotides, the CDR3 is TGCGCCAGCAGCTTGGGCCTAGCGAGCACAGATACGCAGTATTTT.

V usage is TRBV18 and J usage is TRBJ2-7; D gene uncertain. The CDR3 is made up of 13 amino acids. Deletions cut 0 bases from V and 1 base from J, with 4 bases between. The germline V gene encodes CDR1 KGHSH and CDR2 LQKENI. The CDR3 is CASSPPDSYEQYF. The CDR3 DNA follows: TGTGCCAGCTCACCACCAGATTCCTACGAGCAGTACTTC.

CDR3 DNA: TGTGCCAGCAGTGTTCAGTCGATAACAGATACGCAGTATTTT. Translating gives CASSVQSITDTQYF. This chain links TRBV2 with TRBJ2-3; D gene unclear. The CDR3 sequence is 14 residues long. The V and J ends lost 4 bases and 3 bases respectively, with 11 bases between them. Looked up from germline, CDR1 is SNHLY and CDR2 is FYNNEI. The variable domain in full, with the rest retrieved from reference TRBV2 and TRBJ2-3, is EPEVTQTPSHQVTQMGQEVILRCVPISNHLYFYWYRQILGQKVEFLVSFYNNEISEKSEIFDDQFSVERPDGSNFTLKIRSTKLEDSAMYFCASSVQSITDTQYFGPGTRLTVL.

This chain joins TRBV7-9 and TRBJ1-4; D not certain. CDR1 and CDR2 from the germline V gene are SEHNR and FQNEAQ (reference sequence). V shed 3 bases and J shed 7 bases, with 9 bases lying between them. CDR3 length: 13 residues. CDR3 sequence (DNA): TGTGCCAGCAGCTTTGGGCCCGTTGAAAAACTGTTTTTT. Amino acid sequence: CASSFGPVEKLFF. The variable domain in full, with the rest retrieved from reference TRBV7-9 and TRBJ1-4, is DTGVSQNPRHKITKRGQNVTFRCDPISEHNRLYWYRQTLGQGPEFLTYFQNEAQLEKSRLLSDRFSAERPKGSFSTLEIQRTEQGDSAMYLCASSFGPVEKLFFGSGTQLSVL.

This chain joins TRBV6-1 and TRBJ1-5; 10 bases align to TRBD1. The CDR3 runs 14 residues. CDR1 and CDR2 from the germline V gene are MNHNS and SASEGT. The V and J ends lost 4 bases and 6 bases, in that order; junction bases with no gene match: 3. CDR3 loop: CASSGDRGAQPQHF. CDR3 DNA sequence: TGTGCCAGCAGTGGGGACAGGGGCGCTCAGCCCCAGCATTTT.

The chain has TRBV6-4 and TRBJ2-2; D is perhaps TRBD1 (5 bases). CDR3 length equals 16 residues. The ends were cut back, 6 bases at V and 0 bases at J, with 14 bases in the middle. Germline values: CDR1 MRHNA, CDR2 SNTAGT. CDR3: CASSPQGNTNTGELFF. The CDR3, as DNA: TGTGCCAGCAGCCCCCAGGGAAATACGAACACCGGGGAGCTGTTTTTT.

The rearrangement joins TRBV11-2 to TRBJ1-3; D ambiguous. With 5 bases removed from V and 3 bases from J, the gap between germline ends came to 5 bases. Germline V lookup: CDR1 SGHAT, CDR2 FQNNGV. The CDR3 totals 12 residues. DNA of the CDR3: TGTGCCAGCAGCCAAATTGGAAACACCATATATTTT. This translates into CASSQIGNTIYF. The whole variable domain, remainder taken from reference TRBV11-2 and TRBJ1-3, is EAGVAQSPRYKIIEKRQSVAFWCNPISGHATLYWYQQILGQGPKLLIQFQNNGVVDDSQLPKDRFSAERLKGVDSTLKIQPAKLEDSAVYLCASSQIGNTIYFGEGSWLTVV.

The chain employs TRBV11-3 and TRBJ2-5; D possibly matches TRBD1 or TRBD2 (6 bases each). The germline V gene has CDR1 SGHNT and CDR2 YENEEA. Trimming took 5 bases from V and 5 from J, leaving 18 bases between them. CDR3 length equals 15 residues. CDR3 sequence reads: CASSRKGGSRETQYF. CDR3 DNA: TGTGCCAGCAGCCGAAAGGGGGGATCGAGGGAGACCCAGTACTTC.

V is TRBV19 and J is TRBJ2-4, with D possibly being TRBD1 (6 bases). This CDR3 is built from 16 residues. CDR1 LNHDA and CDR2 SQIVND come from the germline V gene (reference sequence). The V end was cut by 7 bases, the J end by 8 bases, with 24 bases between. CDR3: CASKRQARLKGDIQYF. CDR3 DNA sequence: TGTGCCAGTAAAAGACAGGCTCGGTTAAAAGGAGACATTCAGTACTTC.

This chain connects TRBV5-1 to TRBJ2-3, with TRBD2 as a possible D gene (5 bases). The germline CDR1 and CDR2 sequences are SGHRS and YFSETQ. Trimming took off 2 bases at V and 0 bases at J, with 10 bases between the two ends. The length of the CDR3 is 15 residues. The CDR3 DNA reads as TGCGCCAGCAGCTTAAGCGGCACTAGCACAGATACGCAGTATTTT. As protein: CASSLSGTSTDTQYF.

The chain links TRBV19 to TRBJ2-3, with TRBD1 as a possible D gene (6 bases). Deletions cut 7 bases from V and 5 bases from J, with 13 bases between. Germline-derived CDR1 and CDR2 are LNHDA and SQIVND (reference sequence). CDR3 length: 13 amino acids. The CDR3 protein is CASKWAGEDTQYF. The CDR3 DNA sequence: TGTGCCAGTAAGTGGGCAGGGGAAGATACGCAGTATTTT.

The chain carries TRBV15 and TRBJ1-5; 7 positions match TRBD1. CDR1 is LNHNV, CDR2 YYDKDF, per germline (reference sequence). Trimming removed 3 bases from V and 5 bases from J; junction bases left unmatched: 4. CDR3 length: 14 amino acids. The CDR3, as DNA: TGTGCCACCAGCAGCAGGGGGGTGGATCAGCCCCAGCATTTT. Residues: CATSSRGVDQPQHF.

Of note for this clone: Other nucleotide sequences in the sample specify the same CDR3. Here the CDR3 reads CSVEWGGSGRATGELFF. The DNA of the CDR3 is TGCAGCGTTGAATGGGGGGGGAGCGGGAGGGCCACCGGGGAGCTGTTTTTT. The chain has TRBV29-1 and TRBJ2-2, with TRBD2 matching over 10 bases. CDR1 is SQVTM, CDR2 ANQGSEA, per germline. V was pared by 2 bases and J by 4 bases, with 10 bases of the junction left unmatched. The CDR3 is made up of 17 amino acids.

The gene calls are TRBV10-3 and TRBJ2-5; D not resolved. The ends were cut back, 6 bases at V and 4 bases at J, with 9 bases in the middle. The CDR3 consists of 12 residues. CDR1 is ENHRY, CDR2 SYGVKD, per germline. CDR3 nucleotide sequence: TGTGCCATCAGCTACTCGACAGAGACCCAGTACTTC. It encodes CAISYSTETQYF.

This clone was seen only a few times. The genes are TRBV7-9 and TRBJ1-1, with D possibly TRBD1 on 5 matching bases. The germline CDR1 and CDR2 sequences are SEHNR and FQNEAQ (reference sequence). V was clipped by 5 bases and J by 3 bases, with 13 bases between them. This CDR3 has 14 residues. The CDR3 DNA reads TGTGCCAGCAGCAACCAGGGCTTGGACACTGAAGCTTTCTTT. It translates to CASSNQGLDTEAFF.

This clone was counted a few times. The chain combines TRBV19 with TRBJ1-4, with TRBD1 as a possible D gene (5 bases). Germline CDR1 is LNHDA and CDR2 is SQIVND (reference sequence). V was pared by 8 bases and J by 0 bases, with 7 bases between. The length of the CDR3 is 13 residues. The CDR3 sequence: CASGGATNEKLFF. Here the CDR3 DNA reads TGTGCCAGTGGAGGGGCAACTAATGAAAAACTGTTTTTT.